This T cell receptor (beta chain) stems from a study of cytomegalovirus exposure and HLA in healthy donors. Germline assignment: CDR1 SGHRS and CDR2 YFSETQ. The length of the CDR3 is 15 residues. V was pared by 4 bases and J by 2 bases, with 7 bases of the junction left unmatched. PCR used 60 Vbeta primers and 13 Jbeta primers. Repertoires were generated with immunoSEQ multiplex PCR, while TCRdb's copy carries only in-frame clones and drops some. The table includes some 110,000 clones, over 8% detected once. This clone was observed a handful of times. The specimen was PBMCs. The chain employs TRBV5-1 and TRBJ2-7; 9 nucleotides line up with TRBD1. The sequence came from a man aged 30 to 39 in good health and CMV-seronegative. Written as DNA, the CDR3 is TGCGCCAGCAGCCACGGACAGGGGCTCCCCTACGAGCAGTACTTC. Translated, it gives CASSHGQGLPYEQYF.